These 6 T cell receptor beta chains originate from one sample sequenced in a study of cytomegalovirus exposure and HLA in healthy donors. Both 60 Vbeta primers and 13 Jbeta primers went into the PCR. Sequencing used immunoSEQ multiplex PCR; TCRdb keeps in-frame clones, though not all of them. This table has 150,000 to 200,000 clones, 75% appearing once. Sample: PBMCs. The receptors derive from a man aged 18 to 29 in good health and CMV-seropositive.

The chain is built from TRBV28 and TRBJ2-1, with TRBD2 identical over 8 bases. The CDR3 covers 17 residues. The germline V gene encodes CDR1 MDHEN and CDR2 SYDVKM. The CDR3 is CARHEGPPTSVYNEQFF. CDR3 nucleotides: TGTGCGCGGCACGAAGGGCCGCCGACTAGCGTCTACAATGAGCAGTTCTTC.

The CDR3 DNA reads as TGTGCCAGCAGCACTGGGGGGTCTGGGGCCAACGTCCTGACTTTC. Amino acids: CASSTGGSGANVLTF. The rearrangement uses TRBV9 and TRBJ2-6; D is perhaps TRBD2 (6 bases). Germline CDR1 and CDR2: SGDLS and YYNGEE. This CDR3 is 15 amino acids long. Trimming took 4 bases from V and 1 from J, leaving 9 bases between them.

This chain links TRBV5-1 with TRBJ2-6; D not certain. CDR3 length equals 12 residues. V dropped 5 bases and J dropped 13 bases, with 13 bases sitting between them. The germline V gene has CDR1 SGHRS and CDR2 YFSETQ. The CDR3 nucleotides are TGCGCCAGCAGGAATCTTCACGGGGTCCTGACTTTC. This codes for CASRNLHGVLTF.

This clone has just one count. V is TRBV21-1 and J is TRBJ2-1; the table's D call, TRBD2, was not checked against the DNA. TRBV21-1 is designated a pseudogene. The CDR3 spans 18 residues. The CDR3 here is CASSASYPAEGTYNEQFF. For the CDR3, the DNA is TGTGCCAGCAGCGCTTCCTACCCAGCCGAGGGGACTTACAATGAGCAGTTCTTC.

J is TRBJ2-1 and V is TRBV11-2; TRBD2 might be the D (6 bases). This CDR3 spans 12 amino acids. The V gene lost 6 bases and the J gene lost 8 bases, with 11 bases spanning the gap. Per the germline V gene, CDR1 is SGHAT and CDR2 is FQNNGV. The CDR3 spells CASRKGLDEQFF. The CDR3 region has the DNA TGTGCCAGCAGAAAGGGACTCGATGAGCAGTTCTTC.

About this clone: An end of the junction does not agree with germline; a read error may underlie this. The same CDR3 is also encoded by other DNA sequences in this sample. V gene TRBV28 combines with J gene TRBJ1-2, with D possibly TRBD1 on 6 matching bases. The CDR3 has 15 residues. Germline assignment: CDR1 MDHEN and CDR2 SYDVKM. The CDR3 region is CASGDYRAGPIRGWF. The CDR3 nucleotides are TGTGCCAGCGGGGACTACAGGGCAGGACCTATTAGAGGGTGGTTC.